Described below is a single T cell receptor beta chain sequence and its context. Only in-frame clones appear in the TCRdb table, and some are missing; sequencing was by immunoSEQ multiplex PCR. The profile shows roughly 71,000 clones, nearly 97% of them singletons. This CDR3 is 16 amino acids long. Trimming stripped 3 bases from V and 3 bases from J, with 17 bases between. Per germline, CDR1 GTSNPN and CDR2 SVGIG (reference sequence). The sample originates from a study of technical replicates of blood from several donors. Sample: T cells isolated from PBMCs. The chain carries TRBV30 and TRBJ1-4, with a weak D call TRBD1 (6 bases). This receptor was obtained from a human donor in good health. Here the CDR3 DNA reads TGTGCCTGGAGGGTAATGAAGGGGGGGTCTAATGAAAAACTGTTTTTT. Protein: CAWRVMKGGSNEKLFF.